This T cell receptor (beta chain) originates from a study of cytomegalovirus exposure and HLA in healthy donors. In the study overall: The roughly 130 validation repertoires, a later analysis reported, used the same platform as the 700 or so repertoires from the first cohort. Study-wide points: Some TCR beta chains (more than 150 of them) were listed as cytomegalovirus-associated. A later analysis found first-cohort TCR clusters tended to co-occur in the 100 to 150 validation repertoires. The classifier reportedly diagnosed cytomegalovirus status with high specificity and sensitivity.

Repertoires were generated with immunoSEQ multiplex PCR, while TCRdb's copy carries only in-frame clones and drops some. Of about 160,000 clones in the sample, roughly 83% were seen once. V trimming: 4 bases; J trimming: 6 bases; junction bases outside the gene matches: 2. CDR1 is SGHNT, CDR2 YENEEA, per germline. This CDR3 is 13 amino acids long. Details on this clone: Its antigen is not identified.

Specimen: PBMCs. The clonotype comes from a young man in good health and CMV-seropositive. This chain connects TRBV11-3 to TRBJ1-2, with 10 bases matching TRBD1. DNA of the CDR3: TGTGCCAGCAGCTCCGGACAGGGGGATGGCTACACCTTC. Its translation is CASSSGQGDGYTF. Full variable domain (rest looked up from reference TRBV11-3 and TRBJ1-2): EAGVVQSPRYKIIEKKQPVAFWCNPISGHNTLYWYLQNLGQGPELLIRYENEEAVDDSQLPKDRFSAERLKGVDSTLKIQPAELGDSAVYLCASSSGQGDGYTFGSGTRLTVV.